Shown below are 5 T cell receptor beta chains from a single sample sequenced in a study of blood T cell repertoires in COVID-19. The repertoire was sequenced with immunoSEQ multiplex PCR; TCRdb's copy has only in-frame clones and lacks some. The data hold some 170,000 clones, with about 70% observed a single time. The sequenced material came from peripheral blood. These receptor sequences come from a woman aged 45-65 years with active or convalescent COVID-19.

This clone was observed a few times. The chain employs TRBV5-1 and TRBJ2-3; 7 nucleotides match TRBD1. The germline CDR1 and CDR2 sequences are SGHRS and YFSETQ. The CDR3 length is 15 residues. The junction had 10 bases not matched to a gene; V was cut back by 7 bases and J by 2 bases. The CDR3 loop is CASGPVGTVTDTQYF. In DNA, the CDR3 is TGCGCCAGCGGACCCGTTGGGACAGTCACAGATACGCAGTATTTT.

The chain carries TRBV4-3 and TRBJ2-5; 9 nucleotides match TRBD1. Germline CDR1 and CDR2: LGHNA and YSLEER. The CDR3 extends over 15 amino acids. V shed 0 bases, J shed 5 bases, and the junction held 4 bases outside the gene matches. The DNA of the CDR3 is TGCGCCAGCAGCCAAGAGACAGGGGGATCGGAGACCCAGTACTTC. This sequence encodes CASSQETGGSETQYF.

Here the CDR3 reads CASSDRRSRNTEAFF. The CDR3 DNA follows: TGCGCCAGCAGCGATAGGCGGAGTCGGAACACTGAAGCTTTCTTT. The gene calls are TRBV5-1 and TRBJ1-1; D call uncertain. V lost 4 bases and J 1 base, leaving 14 bases between the germline ends. From germline, CDR1 is SGHRS and CDR2 YFSETQ. The CDR3 has 15 residues.

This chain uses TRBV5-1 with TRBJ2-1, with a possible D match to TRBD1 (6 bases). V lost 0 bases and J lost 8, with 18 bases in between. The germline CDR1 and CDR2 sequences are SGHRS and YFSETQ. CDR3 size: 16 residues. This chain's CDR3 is CASSLEPPSGVYEQFF. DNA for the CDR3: TGCGCCAGCAGCTTGGAACCTCCGTCAGGGGTGTATGAGCAGTTCTTC.

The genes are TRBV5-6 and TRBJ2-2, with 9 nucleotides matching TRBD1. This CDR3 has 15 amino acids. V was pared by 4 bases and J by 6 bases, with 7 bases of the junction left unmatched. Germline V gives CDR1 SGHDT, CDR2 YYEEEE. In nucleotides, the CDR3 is TGTGCCAGCAGCGGAGGGACAGGGAGGGCCGGGGAGCTGTTTTTT. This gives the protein CASSGGTGRAGELFF.